This passage covers 17 T cell receptor beta chains from one sample sequenced in a study of monozygotic twins with inflammatory bowel disease. TCRdb re-called the 5' RACE reads; one entry per CDR3 protein, DNA not given. In total, the table holds around 200,000 distinct CDR3 sequences. Sequences were obtained from blood. The receptors were gathered from a human donor with ulcerative colitis or Crohn's disease, or a healthy co-twin of an affected twin (not recorded which).

This chain connects TRBV12-3 or TRBV12-4 to TRBJ2-7. This CDR3 has 12 residues. CDR3 residues: CASSLQDHEQYF.

The V gene is TRBV7-2, the J gene TRBJ1-6; the D gene TCRdb calls, TRBD1, cannot be checked with no DNA. The V gene's germline CDR1 is SGHTA and CDR2 FQGNSA. There are 14 residues in the CDR3. The CDR3 sequence is CASSPGISNSPLHF.

This chain connects TRBV20-1 to TRBJ2-3; the TCRdb D gene call, TRBD1, has no DNA to confirm it. Per the germline V gene, CDR1 is DFQATT and CDR2 is SNEGSKA (reference sequence). The CDR3 is 15 residues long. The CDR3: CSAARGQVLGDTQYF.

The CDR3 reads CASSPGNTGELFF. The V and J genes are TRBV6-6 and TRBJ2-2; the TRBD1 assignment by TCRdb is unverifiable without DNA. CDR3 length equals 13 residues. Germline CDR1 MNHNY, CDR2 SVGAGI (reference sequence).

The gene calls are TRBV5-1 and TRBJ1-1. Per the germline V gene, CDR1 is SGHRS and CDR2 is YFSETQ. There are 12 residues in the CDR3. CDR3 residues: CASSLVAGEAFF.

This chain connects TRBV12-3 or TRBV12-4 to TRBJ1-6; TCRdb's D call of TRBD1 is untestable without DNA. CDR3 length: 14 amino acids. The CDR3 sequence: CASSSQGGNSPLHF.

The J gene is TRBJ1-2, the V gene TRBV12-3 or TRBV12-4; TCRdb's D gene call, TRBD1, goes unchecked for lack of DNA. The CDR3 consists of 13 residues. The CDR3 reads CASSPPTSYGYTF.

The gene calls are TRBV5-1 and TRBJ2-1; TCRdb returns TRBD2, unconfirmable since there is no DNA. The CDR3 sequence is 14 residues long. CDR1 is SGHRS, CDR2 YFSETQ, per germline. The CDR3 spells CASSIAGEYNEQFF.

The chain combines TRBV5-1 with TRBJ1-4; TCRdb reports TRBD1, a call that lacks DNA to check it against. From germline, CDR1 is SGHRS and CDR2 YFSETQ. The CDR3 is 15 residues long. This CDR3 is CASSSDRAYREKLFF.

V gene TRBV7-9 combines with J gene TRBJ2-7. Looked up from germline, CDR1 is SEHNR and CDR2 is FQNEAQ (reference sequence). The CDR3 consists of 12 residues. The CDR3 here is CASSFPTHEQYF.

V and J are TRBV10-3 and TRBJ2-3. This CDR3 is built from 14 residues. Per germline, CDR1 ENHRY and CDR2 SYGVKD. The CDR3 reads CAIAPASGTDTQYF.

The rearrangement uses TRBV19 and TRBJ1-1; TCRdb reports TRBD1, a call that lacks DNA to check it against. This CDR3 has 16 residues. Germline CDR1 and CDR2: LNHDA and SQIVND (reference sequence). CDR3 residues: CASSQERGTMNTEAFF.

J is TRBJ1-3 and V is TRBV5-1; the TCRdb call, TRBD1, lacks DNA for checking. CDR3 length: 20 amino acids. Germline CDR1 is SGHRS and CDR2 is YFSETQ. The CDR3 sequence: CASSLGTTGMRSLAGNTIYF.

This sequence joins TRBV5-1 and TRBJ1-2; as DNA is missing, the TRBD1 call by TCRdb cannot be tested. Germline CDR1 and CDR2: SGHRS and YFSETQ. There are 16 residues in the CDR3. The CDR3 sequence: CASSYIRDPGNYGYTF.

The chain employs TRBV20-1 and TRBJ2-4; the D gene TCRdb calls, TRBD1, cannot be checked with no DNA. This CDR3 contains 13 residues. Germline loops: CDR1 DFQATT, CDR2 SNEGSKA (reference sequence). The CDR3 is CSANRDTTYNQYF.

The gene calls are TRBV5-4 and TRBJ1-6; TCRdb's assignment of TRBD1 cannot be checked, as there is no DNA. The germline gives CDR1 SGHNT, CDR2 YYREEE (reference sequence). This CDR3 spans 17 amino acids. CDR3 sequence reads: CASSLGGWSSYNSPLHF.

This rearrangement joins TRBV20-1 to TRBJ1-6; TCRdb gives TRBD1 as the D gene, but with no DNA this cannot be confirmed. CDR3 size: 15 residues. Germline V gene sequence: CDR1 DFQATT, CDR2 SNEGSKA (reference sequence). The CDR3 region is CSAERGNRNNSPLHF.